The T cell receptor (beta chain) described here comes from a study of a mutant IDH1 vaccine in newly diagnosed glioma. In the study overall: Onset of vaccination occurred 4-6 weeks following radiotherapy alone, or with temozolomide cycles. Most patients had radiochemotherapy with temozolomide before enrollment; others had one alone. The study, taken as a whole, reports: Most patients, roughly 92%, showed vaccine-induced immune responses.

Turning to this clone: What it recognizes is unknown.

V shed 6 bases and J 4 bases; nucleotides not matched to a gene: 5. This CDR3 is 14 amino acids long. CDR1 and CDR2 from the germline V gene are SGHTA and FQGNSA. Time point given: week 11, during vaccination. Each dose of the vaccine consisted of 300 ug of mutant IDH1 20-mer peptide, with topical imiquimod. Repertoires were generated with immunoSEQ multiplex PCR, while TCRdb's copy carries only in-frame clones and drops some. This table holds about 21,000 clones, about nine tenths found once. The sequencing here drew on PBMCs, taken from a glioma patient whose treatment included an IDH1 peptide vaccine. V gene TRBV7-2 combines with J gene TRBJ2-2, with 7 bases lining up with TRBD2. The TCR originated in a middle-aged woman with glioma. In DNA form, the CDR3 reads TGTGCCAGCAGGCCGGGGGGAGGCACCGGGGAGCTGTTTTTT. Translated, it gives CASRPGGGTGELFF.